This T cell receptor (beta chain) was sequenced for a study of monozygotic twins with inflammatory bowel disease. An approximately 2.7 ml blood sample was drawn per donor. Whole blood, unsorted for T cells, was the source of total RNA. This CDR3 is 15 amino acids long. CDR1 and CDR2 from the germline V gene are MNHEY and SVGEGT. Total RNA input per TCR library was around 3,600 ng. TCRdb reprocessed the 5' RACE reads, keeping one entry per CDR3 protein, no DNA. The specimen's table records 140,000 to 150,000 distinct CDR3 sequences. The chain combines TRBV6-2 or TRBV6-3 with TRBJ2-1; TCRdb indicates TRBD1, and absent DNA this call remains unverified. Input material: blood. The TCR was taken from a human donor with ulcerative colitis or Crohn's disease, or a healthy co-twin of an affected twin (not recorded which). CDR3 sequence: CASFDRAASYNEQFF.